The clone carrying this T cell receptor (beta chain) was seen a handful of times. Its antigen is unidentified. The PCR had 60 Vbeta and 13 Jbeta primers. Assay used: immunoSEQ multiplex PCR; TCRdb lists only in-frame clones, some missing. Found here are tens of thousands of clones, 75% to 90% of them singletons; the top ten hold around 6%. These data come from a study of cytomegalovirus exposure and HLA in healthy donors. Regarding the study as a whole: Associated with cytomegalovirus, according to the listing, were 150 to 200 TCR beta chains. Indistinguishable V segments, including TRBV6-2 and TRBV6-3, were excluded.

V was trimmed by 6 bases and J by 7 bases, leaving 12 bases between them. Germline-derived CDR1 and CDR2 are SNHLY and FYNNEI. There are 13 residues in the CDR3. The sequenced sample was PBMCs. This chain connects TRBV2 to TRBJ1-4, with a possible D match to TRBD1 (6 bases). The clonotype was recovered from a male donor in good health and CMV-seronegative. The CDR3 sequence: CASRTRTAEKLFF. The CDR3 region has the DNA TGTGCCAGCAGAACCAGGACAGCTGAAAAACTGTTTTTT.